One T cell receptor (beta chain) is described in this entry. Its antigen is unknown. Method: immunoSEQ multiplex PCR; TCRdb's copy keeps in-frame clones and lacks some. This sample yields tens of thousands of clones, of which about 80% are seen a single time; 14% belongs to the top ten. The entry originates in a study of identifying expanded T cells in peripheral blood. Study-wide results and limits: Variance in clone template counts between two-week samples significantly increased with total template count across all healthy donors.

The CDR3 runs to 21 residues. The chain has TRBV12-2 and TRBJ2-5; the table's D call TRBD1 went unverified against the DNA. TRBV12-2 is noted as a pseudogene. Sequencing input: blood. The receptor was isolated from a person aged 18 to 75 in good health. CDR3 protein: CASRLASQVQGLGNYKETQYF. The CDR3 bases are TGTGCAAGTCGCTTAGCGAGTCAGGTTCAGGGGTTGGGTAATTACAAAGAGACCCAGTACTTC.